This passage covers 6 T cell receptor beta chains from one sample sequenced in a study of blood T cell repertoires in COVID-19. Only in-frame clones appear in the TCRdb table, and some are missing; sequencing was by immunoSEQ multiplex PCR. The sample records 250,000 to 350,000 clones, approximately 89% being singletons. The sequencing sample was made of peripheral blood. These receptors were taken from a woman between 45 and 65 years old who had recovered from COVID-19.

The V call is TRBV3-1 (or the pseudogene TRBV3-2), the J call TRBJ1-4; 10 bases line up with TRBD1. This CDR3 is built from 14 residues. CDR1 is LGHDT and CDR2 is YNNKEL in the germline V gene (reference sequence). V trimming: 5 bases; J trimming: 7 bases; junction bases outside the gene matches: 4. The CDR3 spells CASSNRDRGEKLFF. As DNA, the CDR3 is TGTGCCAGCAGCAACCGGGACAGGGGTGAAAAACTGTTTTTT.

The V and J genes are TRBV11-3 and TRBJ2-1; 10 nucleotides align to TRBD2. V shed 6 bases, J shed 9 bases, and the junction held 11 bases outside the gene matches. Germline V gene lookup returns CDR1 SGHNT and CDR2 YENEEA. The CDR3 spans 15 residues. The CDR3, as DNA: TGTGCCAGCAGTTTAAGGCTAGCGGGAGAGGGTGAGCAGTTCTTC. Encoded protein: CASSLRLAGEGEQFF. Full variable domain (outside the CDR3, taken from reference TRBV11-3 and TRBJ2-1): EAGVVQSPRYKIIEKKQPVAFWCNPISGHNTLYWYLQNLGQGPELLIRYENEEAVDDSQLPKDRFSAERLKGVDSTLKIQPAELGDSAVYLCASSLRLAGEGEQFFGPGTRLTVL.

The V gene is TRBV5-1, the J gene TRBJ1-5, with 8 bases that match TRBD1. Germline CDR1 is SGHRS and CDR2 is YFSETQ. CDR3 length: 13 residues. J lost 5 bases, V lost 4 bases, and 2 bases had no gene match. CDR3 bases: TGCGCCAGCAGCATGGGACAGGATCAGCCCCAGCATTTT. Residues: CASSMGQDQPQHF. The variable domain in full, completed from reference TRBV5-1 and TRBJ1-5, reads KAGVTQTPRYLIKTRGQQVTLSCSPISGHRSVSWYQQTPGQGLQFLFEYFSETQRNKGNFPGRFSGRQFSNSRSEMNVSTLELGDSALYLCASSMGQDQPQHFGDGTRLSIL.

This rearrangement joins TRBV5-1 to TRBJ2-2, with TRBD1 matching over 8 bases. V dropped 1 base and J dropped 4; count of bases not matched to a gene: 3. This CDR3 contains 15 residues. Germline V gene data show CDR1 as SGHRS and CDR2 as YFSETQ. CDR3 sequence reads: CASSLTGGGTGELFF. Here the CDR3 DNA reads TGCGCCAGCAGCTTGACAGGGGGAGGCACCGGGGAGCTGTTTTTT.

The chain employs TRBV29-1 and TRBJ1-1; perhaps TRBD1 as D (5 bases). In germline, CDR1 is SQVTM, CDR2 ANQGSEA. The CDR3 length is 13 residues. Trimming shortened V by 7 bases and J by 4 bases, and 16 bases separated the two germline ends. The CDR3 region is CSAAHGGVTEAFF. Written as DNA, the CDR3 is TGCAGCGCCGCACACGGGGGGGTCACTGAAGCTTTCTTT.

In nucleotides, the CDR3 is TGTGCCAGCAGCTCAGGGGCGGATGAGCAGTTCTTC. It encodes CASSSGADEQFF. V usage is TRBV28 and J usage is TRBJ2-1, with a tentative D call TRBD1 (6 bases). V was trimmed by 6 bases and J by 8 bases, leaving 11 bases between them. CDR3 length equals 12 residues. The germline V gene has CDR1 MDHEN and CDR2 SYDVKM. The full variable domain, completed using reference TRBV28 and TRBJ2-1, is DVKVTQSSRYLVKRTGEKVFLECVQDMDHENMFWYRQDPGLGLRLIYFSYDVKMKEKGDIPEGYSVSREKKERFSLILESASTNQTSMYLCASSSGADEQFFGPGTRLTVL.